Below are 7 T cell receptor beta chains sequenced from a single sample in a study of prognosis after radiotherapy for stage I lung cancer. Multiplex PCR, run in two rounds, amplified TCR beta CDR3 from genomic DNA. TRBV and TRBJ genes each had their own specific primers in first-round PCR. Using its own MiXCR run on the multiplex PCR reads, TCRdb lists one record per CDR3 protein. The table includes about 16,000 distinct CDR3 sequences, around 29% detected once. This specimen consisted of PBMCs, obtained before or after stereotactic body radiation therapy (not recorded which). The receptors come from a donor aged 50 or older with non-small cell lung cancer.

By sample fraction, this clonotype is medium-sized. The chain couples TRBV20-1 to TRBJ2-3, with TRBD2 matching over 11 bases. The ends lost 6 bases at V and 3 bases at J; junction bases unmatched: 11. The CDR3 contains 16 residues. The germline gives CDR1 DFQATT, CDR2 SNEGSKA (reference sequence). The CDR3 DNA reads TGCAGTGCCACCCTACTGACTAGCGGGACTACAGATACGCAGTATTTT. Encoded protein: CSATLLTSGTTDTQYF.

This chain connects TRBV10-3 to TRBJ2-7; 7 positions match TRBD1. Trimming took 10 bases from V and 3 from J; bases not matched to a gene: 6. Germline CDR1 ENHRY, CDR2 SYGVKD. The CDR3 has 12 amino acids. The CDR3 loop reads CATGQKNYEQYF. In nucleotides, the CDR3 is TGTGCCACGGGACAGAAAAACTACGAGCAGTACTTC.

CDR3 residues: CSACGGNQETQYF. In DNA form, the CDR3 reads TGCAGTGCGTGTGGGGGGAACCAAGAGACCCAGTACTTC. The gene calls are TRBV20-1 and TRBJ2-5; a weak D match, TRBD2 (6 bases). Germline values: CDR1 DFQATT, CDR2 SNEGSKA (reference sequence). V was shortened by 6 bases and J by 0 bases, with 11 bases between the two germline ends. The CDR3 runs to 13 residues.

By share, this clonotype ranks as medium-sized (0.01 to 0.1%). V is TRBV6-1 and J is TRBJ2-7; 9 bases line up with TRBD1. The J segment lost 5 bases and the V segment lost 1 base, leaving 9 bases of the junction unmatched. This CDR3 is built from 16 residues. The germline gives CDR1 MNHNS, CDR2 SASEGT. CDR3 protein: CASSEEGVDRGDEQYF. The CDR3 DNA is TGTGCCAGCAGTGAAGAAGGGGTGGACAGGGGAGACGAGCAGTACTTC.

This clonotype was recorded many times. The J gene is TRBJ2-2, the V gene TRBV19; no definite D call. V gave up 10 bases and J gave up 3 bases, with 18 bases separating them. Germline V gene lookup returns CDR1 LNHDA and CDR2 SQIVND (reference sequence). CDR3 length: 15 amino acids. The CDR3 reads CATRPQSYDTGELFF. The CDR3 DNA reads TGTGCCACGCGCCCCCAATCGTATGACACCGGGGAGCTGTTTTTT.

This clonotype was recorded once. A read error is likely here: a far larger clone is one base away. This sequence joins TRBV6-5 and TRBJ1-4; D might be TRBD1 (6 bases). Gene TRBJ1-6 matches the end of the DNA better, so the J call may be wrong. From germline, CDR1 is MNHEY and CDR2 SVGAGI. This CDR3 region has 14 residues. The CDR3 DNA follows: TGTGCCAGAAGAACAACAGGGTTCCATTCACCCCTCCACTTT. This sequence encodes CARRTTGFHSPLHF.

Sample share makes this clonotype medium-sized (0.01 to 0.1%). J is TRBJ2-1 and V is TRBV20-1; maybe TRBD2 (5 bases). The V gene lost 0 bases and the J gene lost 0 bases, with 9 bases spanning the gap. Germline V gives CDR1 DFQATT, CDR2 SNEGSKA (reference sequence). The CDR3 is 15 residues long. For the CDR3, the DNA is TGCAGTGCTAGAGATCTGGGGAGCTCCTACAATGAGCAGTTCTTC. Its translation is CSARDLGSSYNEQFF.